The rows below give T cell receptor beta chains drawn from one sample of a study of blood T cells in healthy people across ages. TCRdb re-called the 5' RACE reads with MiXCR, one entry per CDR3 protein. The repertoire holds approximately 850,000 distinct CDR3 sequences, with approximately 44% as singletons. Input material: blood. The receptors shown here come from a man aged 55 to 70 in good health. Each CDR3 is given with its conserved first and last residue. The order of the fields is V gene, J gene, D gene, clone size, CDR3 DNA, CDR3 protein. D genes are given only for firm matches. Clone size is stated in some rows and not others, as once, few, many or a class when expanded.

>TRBV7-2|TRBJ2-5|.|.
TGTGCCAGCAGCCTAGAGGGGGTGAGGGTCGAGACCCAGTACTTC
CASSLEGVRVETQYF
>TRBV20-1|TRBJ2-1|.|once
TGCAGTGTCGGGGGTCGTTCGGGACGGAGCTCCTACAATGAGCAGTTCTTC
CSVGGRSGRSSYNEQFF
>TRBV7-2|TRBJ2-3|TRBD2|.
TGTGCCAGCAGCTTCGGGGGGGTCTCAGATACGCAGTATTTT
CASSFGGVSDTQYF
>TRBV9|TRBJ2-3|TRBD2|few
TGTGCCAGCAGCATTGGGACTAGCGGTAATCAAGATACGCAGTATTTT
CASSIGTSGNQDTQYF
>TRBV14|TRBJ2-2|TRBD2|.
TGTGCCAGCAGCTCCTGGACTAGCGGCGACACCGGGGAGCTGTTTTTT
CASSSWTSGDTGELFF
>TRBV4-3|TRBJ1-2|.|.
TGCGCCAGCAGCCGGGACCCGGGACGGGGCTATGGCTACACCTTC
CASSRDPGRGYGYTF
>TRBV30|TRBJ1-6|.|.
TGTGCCTGGAGTGTAGAATGGAATTCACCCCTCCACTTT
CAWSVEWNSPLHF
>TRBV29-1|TRBJ2-7|.|many
TGCAGCGTTGAAGACCCGGGGTCTTACGAGCAGTACTTC
CSVEDPGSYEQYF
>TRBV10-3|TRBJ1-2|TRBD1|.
TGTGCCATCAGTGAGTCCCAGGACAGGGTCTCTTATGGCTACACCTTC
CAISESQDRVSYGYTF
>TRBV27|TRBJ2-1|.|once
TGTGCCAGCAGTGGATACTCGGATGGTTCAGACAATGAGCAGTTCTTC
CASSGYSDGSDNEQFF
>TRBV6-5|TRBJ1-2|.|.
TGTGTCAGCACCGGCCGTGATTATGGCTACACCTTC
CVSTGRDYGYTF
>TRBV12-3/TRBV12-4|TRBJ2-1|.|once
TGTGCCAACAGTTCCGATTCGGGTGAGCAGTTCTTC
CANSSDSGEQFF
>TRBV5-1|TRBJ2-7|.|.
TGCGCCAGCATGGTGTCGGCTGGGAGCTCCTACAAGCAGTACTTC
CASMVSAGSSYKQYF
>TRBV6-2/TRBV6-3|TRBJ2-7|TRBD1|.
TGTGCCAGCAGTCACCAGGGGGTACCGACCAGGCAGTACTTC
CASSHQGVPTRQYF
>TRBV29-1|TRBJ2-1|.|few
TGCAGCGTTGTTCAGGAGAATTACAATGAGCAGTTCTTC
CSVVQENYNEQFF
>TRBV12-3/TRBV12-4|TRBJ2-1|.|.
TGTGCCAGCAGTTCAACACGGGAAGGGACCCAGTTCTTC
CASSSTREGTQFF
>TRBV27|TRBJ2-1|.|once
TGTGCCAGCAGTCCCGGGGCCCTCCTCGCCAATGAGCAGTTCTTC
CASSPGALLANEQFF
>TRBV4-3|TRBJ1-2|TRBD1|.
TGCGCCAGCAGCCAAGAACTAGGGGGCGCGAGGTATGGCTACACCTTC
CASSQELGGARYGYTF
>TRBV7-2|TRBJ2-1|.|.
TGTGCCAGCAGACAGGCGACCCCCACCTACAATGAGCAGTTCTTC
CASRQATPTYNEQFF
>TRBV28|TRBJ2-1|.|many
TGTGCCAGCAGTTCTAGACTAGCAGGGGGAGGGCAGTTCTTC
CASSSRLAGGGQFF
>TRBV11-2|TRBJ2-6|.|.
TGTGCCAGCAGCTTAGGACAGGTTAACTCTGGGGCCAACGTCCTGACTTTC
CASSLGQVNSGANVLTF
>TRBV20-1|TRBJ2-5|.|.
TGCAGTGCTAGCCAGAGGGGGGGTGGGCAAGAGACCCAGTACTTC
CSASQRGGGQETQYF
>TRBV10-3|TRBJ1-4|.|.
TGTGCCATCAGTGAGTCGAAGGGGGATGGTGAAAAACTGTTTTTT
CAISESKGDGEKLFF
>TRBV20-1|TRBJ1-5|.|.
TGCAGTGCTAGAGATTCGAGGGGGGCAGACCTCACAGATACGCAGCATTTT
CSARDSRGADLTDTQHF
>TRBV20-1|TRBJ2-1|.|.
TGCAGTGTAAAGTACGGCTCCTACAATGAGCAGTTCTTC
CSVKYGSYNEQFF
>TRBV20-1|TRBJ2-4|TRBD2|.
TGCAGTGCTAATGACGCGGGGGGACCCATTGAGTACTTC
CSANDAGGPIEYF
>TRBV7-2|TRBJ2-7|TRBD1|.
TGTGCCAGCAGCTTCGGGGACAGGGGGGGAGTCGAGCAGTACTTC
CASSFGDRGGVEQYF
>TRBV7-2|TRBJ2-3|.|few
TGTGCCAGCAGCTTAGCCCCAGGGGGGCCAGATACGCAGTATTTT
CASSLAPGGPDTQYF
>TRBV11-2|TRBJ2-5|.|few
TGTGCCAGCAGCTTAGATACGAGGGAGACCCAGTACTTC
CASSLDTRETQYF
>TRBV11-3|TRBJ2-1|.|once
TGTGCCAGCAGCTTACTCCGCTCCGACGCGTATGAGCAGTTCTTC
CASSLLRSDAYEQFF
>TRBV29-1|TRBJ2-3|TRBD1|few
TGCAGCGTTGAACCCTCCGGACAGGCCTTCGTACGTACGCAGTATTTT
CSVEPSGQAFVRTQYF
>TRBV12-3/TRBV12-4|TRBJ2-5|.|few
TGTGCCAGCAGTTTTAGATCAGGGTTCGAGACCCAGTACTTC
CASSFRSGFETQYF
>TRBV7-9|TRBJ2-5|.|.
TGTGCCAGCAGGCTCGTTGGGGGCAGACAAGAGACCCAGTACTTC
CASRLVGGRQETQYF